The T cell receptor (beta chain) described here comes from a study of cytomegalovirus exposure and HLA in healthy donors (dated by TCRdb to the late 2010s). For context, the study as a whole: According to a later analysis, one platform produced both the roughly 110 validation repertoires and the approximately 670 repertoires of the first cohort. To predict cytomegalovirus infection status, the study brought together high-throughput TCR immunosequencing, statistical association of individual TCRs with disease status, and machine learning. The study was designed to test whether signatures of past pathogen exposure could be identified by cataloging public T cell receptors. Along with the roughly 700-subject first cohort, a separate validation cohort of around 110 different subjects was used.

Points on this clone: Its target antigen remains unknown. Per-base qualities were not stored, and no clone one base away is much larger.

The donors were included in the validation cohort of some 120 subjects, a group kept apart from the roughly 670-subject first cohort. V is cut back by 3 bases and J by 4 bases, with 5 bases in the junction unmatched. From the cysteine through the phenylalanine, the CDR3 covers 15 amino acids. This entry keeps only the CDR3 DNA: 45 bases, framed from base 1. CDR1 and CDR2 are drawn from the germline V gene: SGHVS, FNYEAQ. Study-wide conclusions, independent of this receptor: A total of fewer than 200 TCR beta chains were listed by the study as associated with cytomegalovirus. Three of the identified cytomegalovirus-associated TCR beta chains were confirmed in vitro to be specific for cytomegalovirus antigens. The validation cohort had no HLA typing available for a later analysis, so co-occurrence within that cohort was assessed over all 120 or so repertoires. It was suggested by the authors that the approach could potentially be generalized to other disease states and immunological phenotypes. Of the cluster scores, about 94% were above 0 in a later analysis, which found that TCRs clustered in the first cohort also tended to co-occur in the roughly 130 validation repertoires. While some public TCRs were present in many individuals, most TCR sequences turned up only very rarely across donors. The classifier was reported to diagnose cytomegalovirus status with high specificity and sensitivity in both the original and validation cohorts.

The receptor library was made with the immunoSEQ multiplex PCR assay. As for the original processing: A statistical classification framework was built to diagnose cytomegalovirus status from the catalog of TCR beta chain sequences. The clones in this table, taken by TCRdb from immuneACCESS, are in-frame only. Not every clone is retained; where verified, under half of the shortfall comes from an unresolved V gene, and the cause of the rest is unknown. D and trimming were read from the DNA, whereas the V and J calls and clone size are those reported in that table. The sample contains tens of thousands of clones, about 93% of them found a single time. Approximately 2.5% of the sample is taken by the ten largest.

The TCR originated in a man aged 18 to 30 in good health and CMV-seronegative. Material for sequencing was PBMCs. The rearrangement joined TRBV7-6 to TRBJ2-5, and TRBD1 matches 10 of the central bases. The nucleotide sequence reads as follows: TGTGCCAGCAGCTTTGGGACAGGGGAAGGAGAGACCCAGTACTTC. This translates into CASSFGTGEGETQYF.